The T cell receptor (beta chain) under discussion was sequenced for a study of tumor-infiltrating lymphocytes in primary liver carcinoma. Background on the study: Patients, male and female, were 30 to 69 years old. The neoplasms were of stage T1-T3 N0M0, with dimensions of 4.2 to 10 cm across. Study conclusions and caveats: Researchers found tumor-adjacent and tumor-blood pairs overlapped less than tumor region pairs.

Total RNA (around 500 ng) served as template for TCR beta cDNA synthesis primed by a constant-region primer. Libraries for TCR beta were built through three nested multiplex PCR rounds, which together made up a slightly modified ARM-PCR procedure. Amplification in the first two PCR rounds was performed using TRBV1-TRBV30 forward primers and a C-beta reverse primer for approximately 10 cycles each. Each CDR3 protein gets one entry after TCRdb re-called the multiplex PCR reads with MiXCR. The sample lists about 120,000 distinct CDR3 sequences, roughly 70% occurring once. Notes on this clonotype: What it binds is not known. A junction end diverges from the germline sequence, so it may reflect a read error.

Joint extraction of RNA and DNA used roughly 20-33 mg of bulk tissue that was unsorted. The cohort consisted of patients whose primary liver carcinoma was surgically resected. CDR3 size: 14 residues. Germline lookup yields CDR1 SGHAT and CDR2 FQNNGV. This receptor was identified in a woman aged 55-69 years with primary liver carcinoma and hepatitis B virus infection. The specimen sequenced was tumor-adjacent normal liver tissue. The V and J genes are TRBV11-2 and TRBJ2-1, with 8 bases fitting TRBD2. In nucleotides, the CDR3 is TGTGGCAGCAGCGGGACTAGTGGTTACAATGAGCGGTTCTTC. Its protein is CGSSGTSGYNERFF.